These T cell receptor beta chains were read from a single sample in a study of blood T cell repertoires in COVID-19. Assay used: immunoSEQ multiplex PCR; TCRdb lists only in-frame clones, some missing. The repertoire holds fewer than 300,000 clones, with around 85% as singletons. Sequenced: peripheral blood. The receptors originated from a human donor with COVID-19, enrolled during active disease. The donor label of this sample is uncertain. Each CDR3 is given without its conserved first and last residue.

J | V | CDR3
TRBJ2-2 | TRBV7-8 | ASSLILGEVTGELF
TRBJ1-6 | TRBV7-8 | ASNPGGPRNNSPLH
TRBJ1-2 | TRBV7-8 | ASSLGLNYGYT
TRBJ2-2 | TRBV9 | ASSVGISPNTGELF
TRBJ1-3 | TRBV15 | ATSRDGNSGNTIY
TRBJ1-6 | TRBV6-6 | ASSYGPGQGASPLH
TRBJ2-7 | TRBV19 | ASRHGTGGAYEQY
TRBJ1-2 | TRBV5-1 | ASSRGEWTGQGGYT
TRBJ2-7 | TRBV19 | ASSNPGTSGSYEQY
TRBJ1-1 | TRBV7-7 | ASSLSENTEAF
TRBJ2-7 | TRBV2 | ASSTGGGPYEQY
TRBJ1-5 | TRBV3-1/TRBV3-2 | ASSPGRLEEPQH
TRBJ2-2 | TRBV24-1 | ATSEPASGTGELF
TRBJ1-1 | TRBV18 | ASSPIKTATNTEAF
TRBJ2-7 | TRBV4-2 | ASSHLQGDSEQY
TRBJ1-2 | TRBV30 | AWSVSANYGYT
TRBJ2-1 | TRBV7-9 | ASTRSLTYNEQF
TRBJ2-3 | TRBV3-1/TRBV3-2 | ASSQDRGGAPTDTQY
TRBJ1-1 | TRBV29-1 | SVEDRVYHTEAF
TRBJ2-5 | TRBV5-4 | ASSLDSGRPQTQY
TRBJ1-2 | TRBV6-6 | ASSHDRAEGYGYT
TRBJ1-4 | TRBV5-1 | ASSSQQGAGEKLF
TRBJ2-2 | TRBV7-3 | ASSLLGQGNTGELF
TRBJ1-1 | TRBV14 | ASSQDRNTEAF
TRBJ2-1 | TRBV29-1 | SVGRLAGSYNEQF
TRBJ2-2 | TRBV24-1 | ATSDIGLAGELF
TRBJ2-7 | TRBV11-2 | ASSLSTSGPYEQY
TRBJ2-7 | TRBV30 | AWSAGGGYEQY
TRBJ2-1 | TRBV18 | ASSLAGGRVEQF
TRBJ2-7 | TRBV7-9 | ASSPAGGTSYEQY
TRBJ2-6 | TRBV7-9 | ASSNRDRLPSGANVLT
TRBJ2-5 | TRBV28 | ASALGTSGSGPGEETQY
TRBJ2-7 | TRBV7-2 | ASSLGLAGGEQY
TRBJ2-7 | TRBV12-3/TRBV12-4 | ASSLARSYEQY
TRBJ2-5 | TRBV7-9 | ASSPGDLAETQY
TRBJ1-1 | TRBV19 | ASRPFYETEAF
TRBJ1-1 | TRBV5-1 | ASSGGVTGQVGTEAF
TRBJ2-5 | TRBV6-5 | ASSYPGQGAETQY
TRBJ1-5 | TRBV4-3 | ASSQGEGRWPQH
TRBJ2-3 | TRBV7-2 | ASSWGGGTDTQY
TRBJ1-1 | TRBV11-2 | ASSSRRSPRTEAF
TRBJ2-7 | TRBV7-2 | ASSSWTGEANEQY
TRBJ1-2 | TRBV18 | ASSPPAQGRLIGYT
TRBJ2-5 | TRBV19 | ASSSPGGARGTQY
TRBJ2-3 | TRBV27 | ASSSPPPGLAGEWDTQY
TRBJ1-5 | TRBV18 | ASSGTPGVYSNQPQH
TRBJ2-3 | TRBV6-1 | ASSEGRGRPDTQY